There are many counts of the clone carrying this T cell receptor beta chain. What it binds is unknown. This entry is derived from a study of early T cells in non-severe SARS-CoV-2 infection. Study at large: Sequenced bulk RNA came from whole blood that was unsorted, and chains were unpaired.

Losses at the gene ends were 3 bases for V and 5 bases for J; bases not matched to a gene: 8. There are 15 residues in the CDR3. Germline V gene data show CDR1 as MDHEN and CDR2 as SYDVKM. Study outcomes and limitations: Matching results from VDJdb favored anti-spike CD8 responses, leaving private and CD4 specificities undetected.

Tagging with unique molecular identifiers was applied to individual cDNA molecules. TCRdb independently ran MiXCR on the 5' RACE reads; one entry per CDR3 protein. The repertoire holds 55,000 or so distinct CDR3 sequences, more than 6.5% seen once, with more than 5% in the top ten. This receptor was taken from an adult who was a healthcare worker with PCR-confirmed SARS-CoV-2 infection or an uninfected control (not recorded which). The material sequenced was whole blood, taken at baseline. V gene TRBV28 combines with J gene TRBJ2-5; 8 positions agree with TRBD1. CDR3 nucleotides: TGTGCCAGCAGTTTGGGGACAGGAGGTCGGGAGACCCAGTACTTC. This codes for CASSLGTGGRETQYF. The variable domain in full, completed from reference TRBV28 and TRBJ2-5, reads DVKVTQSSRYLVKRTGEKVFLECVQDMDHENMFWYRQDPGLGLRLIYFSYDVKMKEKGDIPEGYSVSREKKERFSLILESASTNQTSMYLCASSLGTGGRETQYFGPGTRLLVL.